Listed here is a single TCR beta chain. The sample is drawn from a study of blood T cell repertoires in COVID-19. The CDR3 runs to 15 residues. Germline V gives CDR1 SGHTA, CDR2 FQGTGA. Trimming shortened V by 5 bases and J by 2 bases, and 16 bases separated the two germline ends. Sequenced by immunoSEQ multiplex PCR; TCRdb stores in-frame clones only, minus some. The sample yields about 210,000 clones, about 86% seen once. Specimen: PBMCs or T cells enriched from blood (not recorded which). The source is a woman aged 50 to 60 with acute COVID-19. The chain recombines TRBV7-3 with TRBJ2-7; the D is unclear. CDR3 amino acids: CASSPSSSAAYEQYF. In DNA, the CDR3 is TGTGCCAGCAGCCCCTCTTCCAGCGCCGCCTACGAGCAGTACTTC.